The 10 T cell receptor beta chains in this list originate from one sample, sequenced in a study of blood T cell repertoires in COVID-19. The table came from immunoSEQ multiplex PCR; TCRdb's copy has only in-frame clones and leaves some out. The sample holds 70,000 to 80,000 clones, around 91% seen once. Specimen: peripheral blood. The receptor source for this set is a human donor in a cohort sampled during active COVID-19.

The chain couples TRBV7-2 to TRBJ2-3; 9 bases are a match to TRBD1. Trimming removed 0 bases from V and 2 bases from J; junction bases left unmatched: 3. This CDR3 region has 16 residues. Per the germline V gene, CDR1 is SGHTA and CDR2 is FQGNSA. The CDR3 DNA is TGTGCCAGCAGCTTAGCGGGGACAGGGAACACAGATACGCAGTATTTT. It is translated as CASSLAGTGNTDTQYF.

CDR3 in amino acids: CASSPPSVGANYGYTF. The CDR3, as DNA: TGTGCCAGCTCACCACCGTCTGTAGGGGCCAACTATGGCTACACCTTC. V usage is TRBV18 and J usage is TRBJ1-2; a weak D match, TRBD1 (5 bases). Germline values: CDR1 KGHSH, CDR2 LQKENI. There are 16 residues in the CDR3. V lost 0 bases and J 2 bases, leaving 13 bases between the germline ends. Using reference TRBV18 and TRBJ1-2 for the parts outside the CDR3, the full variable domain is NAGVMQNPRHLVRRRGQEARLRCSPMKGHSHVYWYRQLPEEGLKFMVYLQKENIIDESGMPKERFSAEFPKEGPSILRIQQVVRGDSAAYFCASSPPSVGANYGYTFGSGTRLTVV.

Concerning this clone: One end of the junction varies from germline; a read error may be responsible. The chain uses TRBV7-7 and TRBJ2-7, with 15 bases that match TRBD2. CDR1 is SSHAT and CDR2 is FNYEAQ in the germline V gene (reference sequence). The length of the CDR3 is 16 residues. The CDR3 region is CASSPGLAGGQDEQYF. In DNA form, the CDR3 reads TGTGCTAGCAGCCCAGGACTAGCGGGGGGGCAGGACGAGCAGTACTTC.

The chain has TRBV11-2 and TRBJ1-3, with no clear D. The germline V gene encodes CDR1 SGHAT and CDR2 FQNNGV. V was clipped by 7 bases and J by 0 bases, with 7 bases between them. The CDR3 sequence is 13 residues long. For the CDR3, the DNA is TGTGCCAGCAAGAGAATCTCTGGAAACACCATATATTTT. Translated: CASKRISGNTIYF.

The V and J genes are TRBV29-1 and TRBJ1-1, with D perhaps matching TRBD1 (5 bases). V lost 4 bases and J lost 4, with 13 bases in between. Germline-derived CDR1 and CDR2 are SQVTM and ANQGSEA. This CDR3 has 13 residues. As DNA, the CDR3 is TGCAGCGTTGCCCGGGCGGGGGGCACTGAAGCTTTCTTT. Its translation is CSVARAGGTEAFF.

The CDR3 spells CASSGSSVQETQYF. CDR3 bases: TGTGCCAGCTCAGGTAGTTCTGTCCAAGAGACCCAGTACTTC. V and J are TRBV2 and TRBJ2-5; D remains unclear. The V end was cut by 8 bases, the J end by 1 base, with 14 bases between. CDR3 length: 14 residues. Germline V lookup: CDR1 SNHLY, CDR2 FYNNEI.

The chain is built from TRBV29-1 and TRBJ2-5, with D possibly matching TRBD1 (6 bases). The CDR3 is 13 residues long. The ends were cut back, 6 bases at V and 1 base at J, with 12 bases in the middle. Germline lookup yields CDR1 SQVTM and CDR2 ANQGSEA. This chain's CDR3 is CSVARQAQETQYF. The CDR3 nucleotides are TGCAGCGTGGCACGACAGGCCCAAGAGACCCAGTACTTC.

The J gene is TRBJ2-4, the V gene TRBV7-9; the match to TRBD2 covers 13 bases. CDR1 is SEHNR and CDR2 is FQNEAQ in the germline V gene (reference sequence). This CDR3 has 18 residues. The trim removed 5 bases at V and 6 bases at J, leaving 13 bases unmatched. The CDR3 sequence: CASSRMGLAGKKINIQYF. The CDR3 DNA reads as TGTGCCAGCAGCCGGATGGGACTAGCGGGGAAGAAAATAAACATTCAGTACTTC.

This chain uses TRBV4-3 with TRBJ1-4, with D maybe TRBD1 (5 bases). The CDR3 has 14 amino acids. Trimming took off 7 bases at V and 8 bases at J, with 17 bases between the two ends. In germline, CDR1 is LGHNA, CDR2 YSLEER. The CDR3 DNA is TGCGCCAGCACTGCCCGGGCATGGGGCGAAAAACTGTTTTTT. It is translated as CASTARAWGEKLFF.

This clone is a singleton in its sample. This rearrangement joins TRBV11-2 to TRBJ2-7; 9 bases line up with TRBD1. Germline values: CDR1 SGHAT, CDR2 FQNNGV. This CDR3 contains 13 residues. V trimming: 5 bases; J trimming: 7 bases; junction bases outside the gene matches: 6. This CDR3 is CASSRDRDREQYF. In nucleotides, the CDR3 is TGTGCCAGCAGCCGGGACAGGGATCGAGAGCAGTACTTC. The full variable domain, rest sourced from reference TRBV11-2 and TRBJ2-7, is EAGVAQSPRYKIIEKRQSVAFWCNPISGHATLYWYQQILGQGPKLLIQFQNNGVVDDSQLPKDRFSAERLKGVDSTLKIQPAKLEDSAVYLCASSRDRDREQYFGPGTRLTVT.